This TCR beta chain derives from a study of T cells in Graves' hyperthyroidism and ophthalmopathy. This clonotype was counted ten times or more. Amplification of TCR beta CDR3 regions used RNA as the template. Initially, a first-round RT-PCR of the TCR CDR3 employed the HTBI primer set. TCRdb reprocessed the multiplex PCR reads via MiXCR and lists one record per CDR3 protein. The data show fewer than 200,000 distinct CDR3 sequences, over 15% seen once. Deletions cut 1 base from V and 3 bases from J, with 7 bases between. The CDR3 is made up of 14 amino acids. CDR1 is SGHAT and CDR2 is FQNNGV in the germline V gene. Uncontrolled infection, other autoimmune disease, pregnancy or lactation led to exclusion. The PBMCs had their origin in around 9.1 ml of fresh peripheral blood.

The receptor's source is a woman between 45 and 65 years old with Graves' hyperthyroidism. This sequence joins TRBV11-2 and TRBJ2-1; D unclear. The specimen was blood. The DNA for the CDR3 is TGTGCCAGCAGCTTAGCCCCAGTCTACAATGAGCAGTTCTTC. This translates into CASSLAPVYNEQFF.